Below are 11 T cell receptor beta chains sequenced from a single sample in a study of T cells in Graves' hyperthyroidism and ophthalmopathy (dated by TCRdb to between 2018 and 2021). The protocol used for the library was multiplex PCR. Sequencing used an Illumina HiSeq 2000. TCR beta CDR3 regions were amplified from RNA transcripts. A first-round RT-PCR of the TCR CDR3 used the HTBI primer set with the Qiagen OneStep RT-PCR kit. In TCRdb, the public reads were trimmed at Q25 with fastp and aligned with MiXCR, with productive beta chains retained. Duplicate CDR3 protein sequences are folded into a single record with the most common DNA and genes. This sample has around 700,000 distinct CDR3 sequences in its table, and 15% to 20% of those were observed once. The ten most abundant clones make up around 15% of the sample. Sequenced material: blood. Receptors were obtained from a woman between 50 and 59 years old with Graves' hyperthyroidism that later progressed to Graves' ophthalmopathy.

This clonotype was counted between two and nine times. The gene calls are TRBV4-1 and TRBJ1-2; 7 positions match TRBD1. This CDR3 has 14 amino acids. The V gene's germline CDR1 is MGHRA and CDR2 YSYEKL. With 2 bases clipped from V and 3 bases from J, the junction kept 3 bases outside the gene matches. The CDR3 reads CASSQRDSYYGYTF. The CDR3 DNA reads as TGCGCCAGCAGCCAAAGGGACAGCTACTATGGCTACACCTTC.

The chain couples TRBV19 to TRBJ2-5; 7 nucleotides match TRBD1. The trim removed 5 bases at V and 3 bases at J, leaving 6 bases unmatched. Germline assignment: CDR1 LNHDA and CDR2 SQIVND (reference sequence). This CDR3 spans 14 amino acids. DNA of the CDR3: TGTGCCAGTAGTTTTATCGGGACAGAAGAGACCCAGTACTTC. The encoded protein is CASSFIGTEETQYF. Looking up the rest from reference TRBV19 and TRBJ2-5 gives the full variable domain: DGGITQSPKYLFRKEGQNVTLSCEQNLNHDAMYWYRQDPGQGLRLIYYSQIVNDFQKGDIAEGYSVSREKKESFPLTVTSAQKNPTAFYLCASSFIGTEETQYFGPGTRLLVL.

This clonotype has a count of ten or more. The chain combines TRBV3-1 with TRBJ2-3; 9 positions agree with TRBD2. Per the germline V gene, CDR1 is LGHDT and CDR2 is YNNKEL (reference sequence). This CDR3 spans 14 amino acids. V shed 1 base and J 8 bases; nucleotides not matched to a gene: 4. CDR3 coding DNA: TGTGCCAGCAGCCAAGTAGCGGGGGCCGGTACGCAGTATTTT. It encodes CASSQVAGAGTQYF.

The V gene is TRBV2, the J gene TRBJ1-5; unclear D gene. There are 12 residues in the CDR3. Trimming took 4 bases from V and 9 from J, leaving 10 bases between them. CDR1 is SNHLY and CDR2 is FYNNEI in the germline V gene. The chain's CDR3 is CASSGTEGPQHF. As DNA, the CDR3 is TGTGCCAGCAGTGGGACCGAGGGGCCCCAGCATTTT.

The chain joins TRBV13 to TRBJ2-3, with D unresolved. CDR3 length: 14 residues. The germline V gene has CDR1 PRHDT and CDR2 FYEKMQ (reference sequence). V was clipped by 0 bases and J by 6 bases, with 10 bases between them. CDR3 amino acids: CASSLGGDQDTQYF. Written as DNA, the CDR3 is TGTGCCAGCAGCTTAGGTGGGGATCAGGATACGCAGTATTTT. The full variable domain, in which reference TRBV13 and TRBJ2-3 provide the parts outside the CDR3, is AAGVIQSPRHLIKEKRETATLKCYPIPRHDTVYWYQQGPGQDPQFLISFYEKMQSDKGSIPDRFSAQQFSDYHSELNMSSLELGDSALYFCASSLGGDQDTQYFGPGTRLTVL.

This clonotype has ten or more counts. The genes are TRBV12-3 or TRBV12-4 and TRBJ1-2; D not certain. The V end was cut by 3 bases, the J end by 6 bases, with 8 bases between. The CDR3 has 12 residues. The CDR3 DNA sequence: TGTGCCAGCAGTTTTTATGAGGATGGCTACACCTTC. As protein: CASSFYEDGYTF.

This clonotype was seen repeatedly, ten times or more. The chain combines TRBV3-1 with TRBJ1-4; D is ambiguous. The V end was cut by 4 bases, the J end by 4 bases, with 16 bases between. The CDR3 extends over 16 amino acids. Germline assignment: CDR1 LGHDT and CDR2 YNNKEL (reference sequence). For the CDR3, the DNA is TGTGCCAGCAGCCCCGATGGAACCGGACGTAATGAAAAACTGTTTTTT. Residues: CASSPDGTGRNEKLFF.

This clonotype occurred many times. This rearrangement joins TRBV5-1 to TRBJ2-1, with D possibly matching TRBD1 (5 bases). This CDR3 has 15 residues. Germline V lookup: CDR1 SGHRS, CDR2 YFSETQ. Trimming removed 0 bases at V and 5 bases at J, with 12 bases between. CDR3 nucleotide sequence: TGCGCCAGCAGCTTGGGGGCAGGGTCCCACAATGAGCAGTTCTTC. This codes for CASSLGAGSHNEQFF.

This clonotype was found a few times. The V call is TRBV20-1, the J call TRBJ2-1; weak D call: TRBD1 (5 bases). Per the germline V gene, CDR1 is DFQATT and CDR2 is SNEGSKA (reference sequence). CDR3 length equals 12 residues. With 6 bases removed from V and 9 bases from J, the gap between germline ends came to 15 bases. The CDR3 DNA is TGCAGTGCCTTACTCAGGGCGGTTGAGCAGTTCTTC. Translating gives CSALLRAVEQFF.

This clonotype turned up a few times. V and J are TRBV12-3 or TRBV12-4 and TRBJ2-1; 7 nucleotides line up with TRBD1. The CDR3 extends over 12 amino acids. Trimming at V came to 6 bases and at J to 8 bases, leaving 4 bases not matched to a gene. CDR3 bases: TGTGCCAGCAGGCCCGACAGGGATGAGCAGTTCTTC. Amino acids: CASRPDRDEQFF.

The gene calls are TRBV9 and TRBJ1-1; D is perhaps TRBD1 (5 bases). The V end lost 4 bases, the J end lost 3 bases, and 16 bases lay between the germline ends. The germline gives CDR1 SGDLS, CDR2 YYNGEE. The CDR3 sequence is 15 residues long. CDR3 DNA sequence: TGTGCCAGCAGCCCAGCCAGGGTAGGGGACACTGAAGCTTTCTTT. Amino acid sequence: CASSPARVGDTEAFF. Variable domain in full (rest from reference TRBV9 and TRBJ1-1): DSGVTQTPKHLITATGQRVTLRCSPRSGDLSVYWYQQSLDQGLQFLIQYYNGEERAKGNILERFSAQQFPDLHSELNLSSLELGDSALYFCASSPARVGDTEAFFGQGTRLTVV.